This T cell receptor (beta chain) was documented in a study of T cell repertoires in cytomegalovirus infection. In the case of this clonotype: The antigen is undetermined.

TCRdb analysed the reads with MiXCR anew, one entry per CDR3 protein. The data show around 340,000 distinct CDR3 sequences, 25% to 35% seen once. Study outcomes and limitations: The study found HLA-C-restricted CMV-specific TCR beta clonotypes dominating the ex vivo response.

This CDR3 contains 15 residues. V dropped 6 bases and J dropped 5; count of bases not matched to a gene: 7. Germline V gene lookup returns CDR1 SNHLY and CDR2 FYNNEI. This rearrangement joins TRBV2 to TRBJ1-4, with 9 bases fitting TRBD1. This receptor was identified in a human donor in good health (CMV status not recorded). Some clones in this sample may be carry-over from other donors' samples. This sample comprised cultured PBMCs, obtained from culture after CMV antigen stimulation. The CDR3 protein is CASSETGTGNEKLFF. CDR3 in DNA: TGTGCCAGCAGCGAAACCGGGACAGGGAATGAAAAACTGTTTTTT.